Given below is one TCR beta chain in context. The sample is drawn from a study of blood T cell repertoires in COVID-19. Turning to the study itself: Material from acute and convalescent COVID-19 was sourced from the United States, Italy and Spain. Sample material is recorded as cDNA or gDNA derived from T cells, B-cell-depleted T cells, or PBMCs.

In the original workflow: The assay estimated nucleated cells by amplifying reference gene primers. Using immunoSEQ multiplex PCR, the repertoire was profiled, and TCRdb retains in-frame clones only, with some absent. V and J calls plus clone size are reproduced from that table; the DNA served to infer D and trimming. The data hold around 25,000 clones, with 60% to 75% observed a single time. A Seattle source enrolled patients during active infection and followed them longitudinally. Input material: peripheral blood. The receptor was isolated from a man aged 50 to 60 with COVID-19, enrolled during active disease.

CDR3 region: CASSTTSVREGLEQYF. As DNA, the CDR3 is TGTGCCAGCAGCACAACTTCGGTGCGGGAGGGCCTAGAGCAGTACTTC. The chain employs TRBV3-1 (or the pseudogene TRBV3-2) and TRBJ2-7; 9 nucleotides line up with TRBD2. J lost 7 bases, V lost 5 bases, and 15 bases had no gene match. The CDR3 sequence is 16 residues long. Looked up from germline, CDR1 is LGHDT and CDR2 is YNNKEL (reference sequence).